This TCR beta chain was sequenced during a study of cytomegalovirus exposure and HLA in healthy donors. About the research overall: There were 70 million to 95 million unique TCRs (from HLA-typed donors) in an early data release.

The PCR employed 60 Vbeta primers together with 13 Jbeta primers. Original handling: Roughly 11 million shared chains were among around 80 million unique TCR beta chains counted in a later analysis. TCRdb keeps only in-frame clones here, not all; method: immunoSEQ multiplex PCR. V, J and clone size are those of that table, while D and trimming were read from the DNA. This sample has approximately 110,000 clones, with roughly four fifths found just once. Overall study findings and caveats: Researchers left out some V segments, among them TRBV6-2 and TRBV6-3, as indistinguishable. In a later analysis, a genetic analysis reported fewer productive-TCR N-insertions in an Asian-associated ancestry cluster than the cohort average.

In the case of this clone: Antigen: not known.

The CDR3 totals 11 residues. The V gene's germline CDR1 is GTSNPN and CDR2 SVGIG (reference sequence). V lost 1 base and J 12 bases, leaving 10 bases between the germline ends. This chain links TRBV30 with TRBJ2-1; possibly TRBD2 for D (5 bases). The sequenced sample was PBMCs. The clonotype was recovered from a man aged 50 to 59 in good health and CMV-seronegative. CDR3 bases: TGTGCCTGGAGTGATGCGGCGGGGCAGTTCTTC. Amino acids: CAWSDAAGQFF.